This T cell receptor beta chain was captured in a study of radiotherapy plus CTLA-4 blockade in lung cancer. The CDR3 sequence is 12 residues long. From germline, CDR1 is MNHNY and CDR2 SVGAGI (reference sequence). Trimming took 6 bases from V and 4 from J, leaving 8 bases between them. Sequencing was performed with immunoSEQ multiplex PCR; in TCRdb, only in-frame clones are kept and a portion is missing. This sample carries some 90,000 clones, around 83% of them seen once, and the ten largest clones take under 0.85%. This clone showed up just a few times. Antigen specificity is unknown. Points from the study as a whole: Early clone dynamics of blood T cells, plus interferon-beta, reportedly predicted response best.

Patients with chemo-refractory metastatic non-small-cell lung cancer received focal radiation plus CTLA-4 blockade with ipilimumab. The rearrangement uses TRBV6-6 and TRBJ2-3; D not certain. This TCR derives from a human donor with non-small cell lung cancer who had stable disease on radiotherapy plus ipilimumab. This specimen was peripheral blood, taken from a patient treated with radiotherapy plus ipilimumab. As DNA, the CDR3 is TGTGCCAGCAGCCCCAGCTCAGATACGCAGTATTTT. Protein: CASSPSSDTQYF.